The present T cell receptor beta chain was sequenced within a study of cytomegalovirus exposure and HLA in healthy donors. Looked up from germline, CDR1 is KGHSH and CDR2 is LQKENI. V dropped 5 bases and J dropped 4; count of bases not matched to a gene: 8. CDR3 size: 15 residues. As concerns this clone: Its antigen remains unidentified.

Study-level points and caveats: In a later analysis, HLA-C alleles had the fewest associated TCRs, DRB1 alleles the most. Relative to equally common others, HLA-associated TCR beta chains showed greater clonal expansion in a later analysis.

PCR employed 60 Vbeta and 13 Jbeta primers. The assay was immunoSEQ multiplex PCR, and TCRdb's table has in-frame clones only and misses some. The table for this sample gives about 60,000 clones. Sequences were obtained from PBMCs. This clonotype was sampled from a woman aged 18-35 years in good health and CMV-seronegative. The V call is TRBV18, the J call TRBJ1-1; 9 bases agree with TRBD1. The CDR3 bases are TGTGCCAGCTCAGCACAGGGGGCGCGGGGCACTGAAGCTTTCTTT. Its protein is CASSAQGARGTEAFF.